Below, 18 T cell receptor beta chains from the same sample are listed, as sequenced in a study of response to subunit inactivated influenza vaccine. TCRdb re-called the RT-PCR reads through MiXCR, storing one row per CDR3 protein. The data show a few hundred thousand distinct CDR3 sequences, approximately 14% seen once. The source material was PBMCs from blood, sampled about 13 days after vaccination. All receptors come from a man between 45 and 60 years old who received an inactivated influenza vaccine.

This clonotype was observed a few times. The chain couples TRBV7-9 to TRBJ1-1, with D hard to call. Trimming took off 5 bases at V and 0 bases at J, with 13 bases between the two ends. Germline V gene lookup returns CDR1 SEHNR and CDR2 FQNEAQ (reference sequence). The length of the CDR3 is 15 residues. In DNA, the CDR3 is TGTGCCAGCAGCCTAACGGCGGGATTGAACACTGAAGCTTTCTTT. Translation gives CASSLTAGLNTEAFF.

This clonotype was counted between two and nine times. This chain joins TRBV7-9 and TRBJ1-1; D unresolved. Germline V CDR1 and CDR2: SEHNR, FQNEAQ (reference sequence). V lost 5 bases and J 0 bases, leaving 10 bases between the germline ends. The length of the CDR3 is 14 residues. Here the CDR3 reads CASSPLALNTEAFF. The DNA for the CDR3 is TGTGCCAGCAGCCCCCTGGCCTTGAACACTGAAGCTTTCTTT.

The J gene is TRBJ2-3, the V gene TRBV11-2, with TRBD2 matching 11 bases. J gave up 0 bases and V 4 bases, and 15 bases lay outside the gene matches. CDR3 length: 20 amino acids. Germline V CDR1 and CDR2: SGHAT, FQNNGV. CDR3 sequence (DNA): TGTGCCAGCAGCTCGCGAAGGCTAGCGGGGGGCACCGCTAGCACAGATACGCAGTATTTT. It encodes CASSSRRLAGGTASTDTQYF.

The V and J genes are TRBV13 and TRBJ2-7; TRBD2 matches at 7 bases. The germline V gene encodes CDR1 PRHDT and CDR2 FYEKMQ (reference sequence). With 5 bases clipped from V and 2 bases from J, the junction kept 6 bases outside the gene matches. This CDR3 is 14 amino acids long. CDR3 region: CASSGGREPYEQYF. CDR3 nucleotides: TGTGCCAGCAGCGGGGGGAGGGAACCCTACGAGCAGTACTTC.

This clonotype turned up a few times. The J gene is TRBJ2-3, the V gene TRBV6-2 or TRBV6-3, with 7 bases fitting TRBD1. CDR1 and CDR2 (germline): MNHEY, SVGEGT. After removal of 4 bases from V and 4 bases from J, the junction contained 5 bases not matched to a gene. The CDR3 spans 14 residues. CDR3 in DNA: TGTGCCAGCAGTTCCCCAACAGGGGCAGATACGCAGTATTTT. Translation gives CASSSPTGADTQYF.

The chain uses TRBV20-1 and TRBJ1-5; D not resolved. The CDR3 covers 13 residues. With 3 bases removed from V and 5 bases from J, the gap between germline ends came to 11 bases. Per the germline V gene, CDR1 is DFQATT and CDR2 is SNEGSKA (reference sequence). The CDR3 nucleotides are TGCAGTGCTAGGGGTCAGAACGATCAGCCCCAGCATTTT. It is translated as CSARGQNDQPQHF.

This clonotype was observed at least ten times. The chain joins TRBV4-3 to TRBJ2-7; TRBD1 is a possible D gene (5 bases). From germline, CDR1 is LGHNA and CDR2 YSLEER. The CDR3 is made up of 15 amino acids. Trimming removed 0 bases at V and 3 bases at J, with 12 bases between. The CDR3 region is CASSQDAQGDYEQYF. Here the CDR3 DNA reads TGCGCCAGCAGCCAAGATGCCCAGGGTGACTACGAGCAGTACTTC.

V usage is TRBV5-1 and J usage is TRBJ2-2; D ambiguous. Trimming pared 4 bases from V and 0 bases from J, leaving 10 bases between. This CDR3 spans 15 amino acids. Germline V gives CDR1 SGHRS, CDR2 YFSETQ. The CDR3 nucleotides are TGCGCCAGCAGCGAAATCGCTGCGAACACCGGGGAGCTGTTTTTT. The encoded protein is CASSEIAANTGELFF.

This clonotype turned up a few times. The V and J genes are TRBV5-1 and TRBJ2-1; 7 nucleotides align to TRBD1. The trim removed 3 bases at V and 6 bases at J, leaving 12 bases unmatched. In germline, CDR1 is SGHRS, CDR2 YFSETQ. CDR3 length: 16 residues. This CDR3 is CASSSADRPGLNEQFF. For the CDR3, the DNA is TGCGCCAGCAGCTCCGCGGACAGGCCAGGACTCAATGAGCAGTTCTTC.

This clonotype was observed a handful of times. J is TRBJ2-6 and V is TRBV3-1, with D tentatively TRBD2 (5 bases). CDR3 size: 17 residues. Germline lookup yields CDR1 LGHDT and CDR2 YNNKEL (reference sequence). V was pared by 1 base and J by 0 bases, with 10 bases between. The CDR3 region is CASSQGLAASGANVLTF. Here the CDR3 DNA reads TGTGCCAGCAGCCAAGGGCTAGCCGCCTCTGGGGCCAACGTCCTGACTTTC.

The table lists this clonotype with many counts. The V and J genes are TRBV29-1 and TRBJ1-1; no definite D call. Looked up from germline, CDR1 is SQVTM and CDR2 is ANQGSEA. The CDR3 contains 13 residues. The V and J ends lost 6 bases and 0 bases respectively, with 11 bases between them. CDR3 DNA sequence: TGCAGCGTAGCCGGGAGGCTGAACACTGAAGCTTTCTTT. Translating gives CSVAGRLNTEAFF.

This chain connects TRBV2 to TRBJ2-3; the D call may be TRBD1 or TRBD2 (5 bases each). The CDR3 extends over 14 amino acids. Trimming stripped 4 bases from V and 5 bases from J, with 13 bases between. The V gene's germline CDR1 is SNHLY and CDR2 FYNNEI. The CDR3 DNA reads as TGTGCCAGCAGTGCTAGTTGGGGACGAGATACGCAGTATTTT. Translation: CASSASWGRDTQYF.

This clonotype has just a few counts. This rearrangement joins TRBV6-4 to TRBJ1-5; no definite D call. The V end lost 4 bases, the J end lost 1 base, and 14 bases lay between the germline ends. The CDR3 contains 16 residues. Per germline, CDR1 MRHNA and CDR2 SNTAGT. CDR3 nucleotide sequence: TGTGCCAGCAGTGGAGAAAGTGCGTGGAGCAATCAGCCCCAGCATTTT. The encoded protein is CASSGESAWSNQPQHF.

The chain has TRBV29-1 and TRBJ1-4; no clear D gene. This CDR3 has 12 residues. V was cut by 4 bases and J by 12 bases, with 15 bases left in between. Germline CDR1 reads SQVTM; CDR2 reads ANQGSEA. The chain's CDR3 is CSVGQTHGELFF. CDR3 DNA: TGCAGCGTTGGGCAGACCCATGGGGAACTGTTTTTT. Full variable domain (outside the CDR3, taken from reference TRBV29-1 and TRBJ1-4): SAVISQKPSRDICQRGTSLTIQCQVDSQVTMMFWYRQQPGQSLTLIATANQGSEATYESGFVIDKFPISRPNLTFSTLTVSNMSPEDSSIYLCSVGQTHGELFFGSGTQLSVL.

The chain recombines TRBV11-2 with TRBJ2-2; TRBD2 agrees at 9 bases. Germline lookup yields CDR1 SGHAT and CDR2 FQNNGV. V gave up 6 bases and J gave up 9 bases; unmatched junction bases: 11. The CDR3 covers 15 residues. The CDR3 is CASRRPGLAGRELFF. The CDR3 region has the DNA TGTGCCAGCAGGAGACCGGGACTAGCTGGTAGGGAGCTGTTTTTT. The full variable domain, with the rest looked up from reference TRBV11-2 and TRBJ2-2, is EAGVAQSPRYKIIEKRQSVAFWCNPISGHATLYWYQQILGQGPKLLIQFQNNGVVDDSQLPKDRFSAERLKGVDSTLKIQPAKLEDSAVYLCASRRPGLAGRELFFGEGSRLTVL.

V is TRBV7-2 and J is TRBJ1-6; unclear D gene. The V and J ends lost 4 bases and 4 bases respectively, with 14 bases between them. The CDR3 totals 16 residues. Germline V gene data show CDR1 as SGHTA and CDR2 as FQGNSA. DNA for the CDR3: TGTGCCAGCAGCTCCTACGGAGCGGTTTATAATTCACCCCTCCACTTT. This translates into CASSSYGAVYNSPLHF.

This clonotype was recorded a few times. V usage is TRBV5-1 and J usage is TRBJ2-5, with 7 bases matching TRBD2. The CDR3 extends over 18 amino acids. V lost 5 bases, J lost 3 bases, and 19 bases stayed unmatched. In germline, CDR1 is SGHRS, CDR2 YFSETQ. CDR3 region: CASSGDLRGLEEKETQYF. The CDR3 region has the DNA TGCGCCAGCAGTGGTGATCTCAGAGGACTAGAGGAAAAAGAGACCCAGTACTTC.

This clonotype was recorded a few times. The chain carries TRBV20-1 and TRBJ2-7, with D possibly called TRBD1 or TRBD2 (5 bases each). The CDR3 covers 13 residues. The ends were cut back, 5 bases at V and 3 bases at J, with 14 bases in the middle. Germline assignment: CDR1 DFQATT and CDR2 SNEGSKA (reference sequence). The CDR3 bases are TGCAGTGCTCGGACACTAGACTACTACGAGCAGTACTTC. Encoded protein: CSARTLDYYEQYF.